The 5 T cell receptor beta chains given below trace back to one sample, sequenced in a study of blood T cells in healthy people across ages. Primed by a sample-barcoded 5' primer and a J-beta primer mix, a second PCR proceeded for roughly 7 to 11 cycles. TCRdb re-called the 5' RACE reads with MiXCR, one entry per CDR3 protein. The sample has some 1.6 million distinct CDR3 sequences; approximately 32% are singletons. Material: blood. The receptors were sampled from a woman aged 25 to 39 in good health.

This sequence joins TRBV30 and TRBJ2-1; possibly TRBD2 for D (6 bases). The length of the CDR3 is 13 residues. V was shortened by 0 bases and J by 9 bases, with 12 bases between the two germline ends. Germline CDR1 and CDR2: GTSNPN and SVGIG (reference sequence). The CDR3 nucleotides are TGTGCCTGGAGTGTTCTCGCGGGATTTGAGCAGTTCTTC. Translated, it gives CAWSVLAGFEQFF.

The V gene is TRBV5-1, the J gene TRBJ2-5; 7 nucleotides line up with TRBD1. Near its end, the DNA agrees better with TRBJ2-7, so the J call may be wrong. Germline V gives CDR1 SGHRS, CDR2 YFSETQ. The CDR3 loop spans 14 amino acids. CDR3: CASSLGDSPDEQYF. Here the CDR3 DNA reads TGCGCCAGCAGCTTGGGGGACAGCCCCGACGAGCAGTACTTC.

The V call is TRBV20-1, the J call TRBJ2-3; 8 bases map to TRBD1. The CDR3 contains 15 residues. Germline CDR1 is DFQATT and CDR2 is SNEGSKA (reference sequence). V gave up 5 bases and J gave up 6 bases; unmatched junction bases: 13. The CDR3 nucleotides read TGCAGTGCTTCGCTGAGCAGGGGGCCGCTTGATACGCAGTATTTT. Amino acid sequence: CSASLSRGPLDTQYF.

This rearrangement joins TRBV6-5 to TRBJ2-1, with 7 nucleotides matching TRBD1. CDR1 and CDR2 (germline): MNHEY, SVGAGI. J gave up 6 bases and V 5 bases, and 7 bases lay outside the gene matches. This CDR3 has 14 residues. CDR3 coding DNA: TGTGCCAGCAGTAGGGGGCAGGGGACCAATGAGCAGTTCTTC. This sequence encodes CASSRGQGTNEQFF.

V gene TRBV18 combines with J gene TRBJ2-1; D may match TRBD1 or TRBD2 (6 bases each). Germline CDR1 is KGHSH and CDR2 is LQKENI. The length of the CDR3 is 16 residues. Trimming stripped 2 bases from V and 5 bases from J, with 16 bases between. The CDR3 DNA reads TGTGCCAGCTCACCAAAGGAGGTCCGGGGGCACAATGAGCAGTTCTTC. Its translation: CASSPKEVRGHNEQFF.